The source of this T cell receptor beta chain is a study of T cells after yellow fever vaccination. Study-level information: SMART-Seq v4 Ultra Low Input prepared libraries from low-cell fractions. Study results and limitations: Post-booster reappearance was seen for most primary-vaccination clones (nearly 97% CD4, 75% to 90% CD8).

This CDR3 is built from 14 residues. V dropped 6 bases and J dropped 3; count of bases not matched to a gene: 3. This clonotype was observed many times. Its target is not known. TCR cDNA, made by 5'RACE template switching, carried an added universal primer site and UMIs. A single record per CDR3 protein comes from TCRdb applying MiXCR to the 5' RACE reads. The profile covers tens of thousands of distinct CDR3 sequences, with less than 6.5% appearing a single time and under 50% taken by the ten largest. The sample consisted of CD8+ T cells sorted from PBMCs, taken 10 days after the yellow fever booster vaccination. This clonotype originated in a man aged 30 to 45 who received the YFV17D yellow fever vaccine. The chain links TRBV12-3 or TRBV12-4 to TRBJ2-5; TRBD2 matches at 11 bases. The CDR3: CASRKGLAEETQYF. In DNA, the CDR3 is TGTGCCAGCAGAAAGGGACTAGCGGAAGAGACCCAGTACTTC.